These 17 T cell receptor beta chains originate from one sample sequenced in a study of blood T cells in healthy people across ages. With a J-beta primer mix and a sample-barcoded 5' primer, a second PCR ran 7 to 11 cycles. MiXCR, applied by TCRdb to the 5' RACE reads, yields one record per CDR3 protein. The table includes 1.5 million to 2 million distinct CDR3 sequences, more than 35% detected once. What was sequenced was blood. These receptors were taken from a human donor in good health.

This clonotype showed up just once. CDR3 region: CASSLEESGDTEAFF. The CDR3 DNA is TGTGCCAGCAGCTTGGAGGAATCTGGGGACACTGAAGCTTTCTTT. The rearrangement joins TRBV7-9 to TRBJ1-1; D gene ambiguous. Germline-derived CDR1 and CDR2 are SEHNR and FQNEAQ (reference sequence). The CDR3 loop spans 15 amino acids. V lost 3 bases to trimming and J lost 3 bases, with 14 bases between them.

The gene calls are TRBV11-2 and TRBJ1-2; weak D call: TRBD1 (6 bases). The CDR3 length is 14 residues. Germline V gene data show CDR1 as SGHAT and CDR2 as FQNNGV. The ends were cut back, 5 bases at V and 2 bases at J, with 12 bases in the middle. CDR3 nucleotides: TGTGCCAGCAGCCGCTCTGGGACAAACTATGGCTACACCTTC. Translated: CASSRSGTNYGYTF.

The chain uses TRBV7-9 and TRBJ1-5; 8 bases line up with TRBD1. Losses at the gene ends were 5 bases for V and 4 bases for J; bases not matched to a gene: 7. Germline loops: CDR1 SEHNR, CDR2 FQNEAQ (reference sequence). The CDR3 has 15 amino acids. The chain's CDR3 is CASSAGTGLNQPQHF. The CDR3 DNA follows: TGTGCCAGCAGCGCTGGGACAGGTTTAAATCAGCCCCAGCATTTT.

J is TRBJ1-2 and V is TRBV30, with a weak D call TRBD1 (6 bases). This CDR3 has 12 amino acids. Germline V gene lookup returns CDR1 GTSNPN and CDR2 SVGIG (reference sequence). The V end was cut by 1 base, the J end by 4 bases, with 7 bases between. CDR3: CAWSGGAYGYTF. The CDR3 DNA reads TGTGCCTGGAGTGGGGGGGCCTATGGCTACACCTTC.

The chain recombines TRBV2 with TRBJ2-1; 10 bases align to TRBD2. The length of the CDR3 is 15 residues. CDR1 is SNHLY and CDR2 is FYNNEI in the germline V gene. Trimming at V came to 5 bases and at J to 3 bases, leaving 4 bases not matched to a gene. The CDR3 sequence: CASSPGTSDYNEQFF. CDR3 DNA: TGTGCCAGCAGTCCCGGGACTAGCGACTACAATGAGCAGTTCTTC.

This chain uses TRBV20-1 with TRBJ2-3; TRBD2 matches at 8 bases. Germline V lookup: CDR1 DFQATT, CDR2 SNEGSKA (reference sequence). Trimming removed 3 bases from V and 1 base from J; junction bases left unmatched: 6. This CDR3 contains 15 residues. The CDR3 DNA reads TGCAGTGCTAGCCGCGGGACTAGAGGCACAGATACGCAGTATTTT. Protein product: CSASRGTRGTDTQYF.

The sample holds a few counts of this clonotype. V and J are TRBV6-5 and TRBJ2-5; possibly TRBD2 for D (5 bases). Germline assignment: CDR1 MNHEY and CDR2 SVGAGI. The ends were cut back, 8 bases at V and 3 bases at J, with 16 bases in the middle. The CDR3 sequence is 14 residues long. This chain's CDR3 is CASGFGAVKETQYF. CDR3 nucleotide sequence: TGTGCCAGCGGGTTCGGAGCGGTGAAAGAGACCCAGTACTTC.

The J gene is TRBJ1-2, the V gene TRBV7-9; unclear D gene. The CDR3 is 13 amino acids. In germline, CDR1 is SEHNR, CDR2 FQNEAQ (reference sequence). Deletions cut 6 bases from V and 4 bases from J, with 12 bases between. CDR3 region: CASSYVDPYGYTF. The CDR3 region has the DNA TGTGCCAGCAGTTACGTCGATCCCTATGGCTACACCTTC.

This clonotype was found a few times. V usage is TRBV7-2 and J usage is TRBJ2-1; 9 positions agree with TRBD2. CDR1 is SGHTA, CDR2 FQGNSA, per germline. The V gene end was trimmed by 3 bases and the J gene end by 13 bases; junction bases not matched to a gene: 10. The CDR3 sequence is 14 residues long. The CDR3 region has the DNA TGTGCCAGCAGCTTCGGCGGCGGGGGGGCCTCTCAGTTCTTC. Its protein product is CASSFGGGGASQFF.

Concerning this clonotype: Being one base from a much bigger clone, this may be a read error. The V call is TRBV10-3, the J call TRBJ2-7; D possibly corresponds to TRBD1 (6 bases). The germline V gene has CDR1 ENHRY and CDR2 SYGVKD. V dropped 5 bases and J dropped 1 base, with 6 bases sitting between them. The CDR3 length is 12 residues. Here the CDR3 reads CAISTGSYEQYF. CDR3 DNA: TGTGCCATCAGTACAGGGTCCTACGAGCAGTACTTC.

This clonotype was counted only a few times. The chain recombines TRBV18 with TRBJ2-1; perhaps TRBD2 as D (5 bases). Germline V gives CDR1 KGHSH, CDR2 LQKENI. The V gene lost 3 bases and the J gene lost 8 bases, with 11 bases spanning the gap. The CDR3 contains 13 residues. The CDR3 sequence is CASSPRARDEQFF. CDR3 nucleotides: TGTGCCAGCTCACCGAGGGCGAGGGATGAGCAGTTCTTC.

This clonotype appeared many times. The chain combines TRBV4-2 with TRBJ2-1; 10 positions match TRBD2. CDR1 is LGHNA and CDR2 is YNFKEQ in the germline V gene. This CDR3 is 16 amino acids long. The J segment lost 2 bases and the V segment lost 0 bases, leaving 1 base of the junction unmatched. The CDR3 DNA sequence: TGTGCCAGCAGCCAAGATGGGACTAGCGCCTACAATGAGCAGTTCTTC. This encodes CASSQDGTSAYNEQFF.

This clonotype was seen only a few times. The V and J genes are TRBV28 and TRBJ2-7; perhaps D is TRBD1 or TRBD2 (5 bases each). This CDR3 has 12 amino acids. CDR1 and CDR2 from the germline V gene are MDHEN and SYDVKM. V was pared by 6 bases and J by 9 bases, with 15 bases between. This CDR3 is CASSLRGRGQYF. The CDR3 region has the DNA TGTGCCAGCAGCCTCCGGGGCCGGGGGCAGTACTTC. The full variable domain, completed using reference TRBV28 and TRBJ2-7, is DVKVTQSSRYLVKRTGEKVFLECVQDMDHENMFWYRQDPGLGLRLIYFSYDVKMKEKGDIPEGYSVSREKKERFSLILESASTNQTSMYLCASSLRGRGQYFGPGTRLTVT.

In nucleotides, the CDR3 is TGTGCCAGCAGTTGGGAGGGGAATGGCTACACCTTC. Its protein is CASSWEGNGYTF. The chain uses TRBV6-1 and TRBJ1-2; D possibly corresponds to TRBD1 (5 bases). Germline loops: CDR1 MNHNS, CDR2 SASEGT. The V end was cut by 5 bases, the J end by 6 bases, with 10 bases between. The CDR3 sequence is 12 residues long.

There are a few counts of this clonotype. J is TRBJ2-1 and V is TRBV7-3; D possibly uses TRBD1 or TRBD2 (5 bases each). V was trimmed by 5 bases and J by 7 bases, leaving 18 bases between them. The CDR3 is made up of 15 amino acids. Germline V gene data show CDR1 as SGHTA and CDR2 as FQGTGA. CDR3 amino acids: CASSKPGPGGNEQFF. The CDR3 DNA follows: TGTGCCAGCAGCAAACCGGGACCCGGTGGAAATGAGCAGTTCTTC.

The chain recombines TRBV10-3 with TRBJ2-5; 9 bases are a match to TRBD1. This CDR3 is 14 amino acids long. Trimming removed 3 bases from V and 4 bases from J; junction bases left unmatched: 3. Germline CDR1 reads ENHRY; CDR2 reads SYGVKD. The DNA for the CDR3 is TGTGCCATCAGTGACCCGACAGGGGGAGAGACCCAGTACTTC. Residues: CAISDPTGGETQYF.

This clonotype has just a few counts. The chain couples TRBV7-2 to TRBJ1-2, with a tentative D call TRBD1 (5 bases). The CDR3 has 15 residues. Trimming cost V 5 bases and J 2 bases, with 15 bases left between them. Germline values: CDR1 SGHTA, CDR2 FQGNSA. The CDR3 spells CASSIKRGENYGYTF. Written as DNA, the CDR3 is TGTGCCAGCAGCATAAAAAGGGGCGAAAACTATGGCTACACCTTC.